This T cell receptor (beta chain) was identified during a study of cytomegalovirus exposure and HLA in healthy donors. Whole-study results and caveats: Per published reports, the classifier diagnosed cytomegalovirus status with high specificity and sensitivity. Most TCR sequences were uncommon, yet certain public TCRs appeared in many donors.

The PCR made use of 60 Vbeta and 13 Jbeta primers. Some clones are missing from TCRdb's copy, which holds only in-frame ones; the method was immunoSEQ multiplex PCR. The sample shows over 100,000 clones, 79% of them seen only once. The CDR3 contains 16 residues. Germline CDR1 MNHEY, CDR2 SMNVEV (reference sequence). Trimming at V came to 5 bases and at J to 5 bases, leaving 8 bases not matched to a gene. A remark on this clone: Its specificity is not known.

The chain recombines TRBV27 with TRBJ2-7; 14 bases align to TRBD2. This clonotype originated in a woman younger than 35 in good health and CMV-seropositive. The source material was PBMCs. Written as DNA, the CDR3 is TGTGCCAGCAGTCCCCGACGACTAGCGGGAGGGCACGAGCAGTACTTC. It translates to CASSPRRLAGGHEQYF.